This TCR beta chain was captured in a study of PD-L1 blockade in urothelial cancer (dated by TCRdb to the late 2010s). Study-wide context: Therapy was started in the mid-2010s for all patients, and atezolizumab 1,200 mg was administered intravenously every 3 weeks. TCR sequencing covered pretreatment tumor samples and matched, serially collected peripheral blood taken before and after atezolizumab treatment. About 90% of the 29 patients were identified as males with urothelial cancer of bladder origin, and a prior smoking history was reported by 18 of 29 patients. Patients had an ECOG performance status of 0 or 1 and had received between 0 and 3 prior chemotherapy regimens. An exploratory multi-omic analysis was conducted of the somatic, immune and clinical correlates of response to PD-L1 blockade with atezolizumab in urothelial cancer. In the same patients, pretreatment tumors underwent whole exome sequencing and RNA sequencing in addition to TCR sequencing. Durable clinical benefit was defined as a progression-free survival longer than 6 months, and TCR features were additionally tested against progression-free survival and overall survival. Blood samples were analyzed at 3 weeks after treatment start (second dose) and at 6 weeks after treatment start. Pretreatment blood TCR-seq was available for around 29 patients, at least one posttreatment blood collection was obtained for around 25 patients, and tumor TCR-seq was available for around 25 patients. Durable clinical benefit was achieved by nine patients and was not achieved by 20 patients. A median of about 140,000 T cells and 83,000 or so unique TCRs was obtained from blood samples, and a median clonality of roughly 0.082 was observed. Broad study findings and their caveats: A pretreatment peripheral blood TCR clonality below the median was linked to improved progression-free and overall survival. Among patients with durable benefit, tumor-associated TCR clones showed greater expansion in peripheral blood 3 weeks after treatment started (n = 22, p = 0.022). Small sample size (n of about 30) and many exploratory analyses mean the results are intended to be hypothesis-generating.

The CDR3, from cysteine to phenylalanine, totals 13 residues. Only the CDR3 part of the read is kept: 39 bases, read in frame from the first base. Deletion took 1 base off V and 6 bases off J, with a span of 6 bases between the germline ends. The germline V gene encodes CDR1 SGHNT and CDR2 YENEEA. The sample's time point label is to be understood as: peripheral blood 6 weeks after treatment start. The cohort included 29 patients with locally advanced or metastatic urothelial carcinoma who were treated at Memorial Sloan Kettering on a trial protocol. Peripheral blood mononuclear cells were collected pretreatment and during treatment, at between 1 and 8 total time points per patient. The Qiagen DNeasy Blood extraction kit was used to purify genomic DNA from total PBMCs and from tumor samples. Collected pretreatment and during treatment, PBMCs were isolated and stored as previously described. Turning to this clone: Its recognized antigen is unknown. Base qualities are not recorded, but no much larger clone differs from it by a single base.

Synthetic TCR analog templates were spiked into each PCR so that absolute template abundance could be estimated from read counts. TCRbeta CDR3 regions were amplified from genomic DNA with bias-controlled V and J gene primers using the immunoSEQ assay. Sequencing of rearranged TCRbeta segments was performed at approximately 20X coverage. For the original study's pipeline: Sequencing errors were corrected by clustering, and CDR3s were annotated against IMGT so that V, D and J genes could be assigned. Downstream analyses used only productive TCRbeta rearrangements, leaving out any out-of-frame or stop-codon sequences. To compute clonality, Shannon entropy was normalized by the log of the number of unique productive sequences and then subtracted from one. Clones differing between time points or between blood and tumor were identified using Fisher's exact test with Benjamini-Hochberg correction, with an adjusted p below 0.01 applied as the threshold. TCRdb mirrors the immuneACCESS table, restricted to in-frame sequences. Some clones are absent from its copies; in checked studies, under half trace to an unresolved V gene, and the reason for the others is unknown. D and trimming were read from the DNA, whereas the V and J calls and clone size are those reported in that table. This sample lists around 53,000 clones; roughly 84% were detected once. Of the sample, 1.9% is held by the ten largest clones.

Sequencing used PBMCs, obtained around atezolizumab (anti-PD-L1) treatment. This receptor was identified in a middle-aged man with urothelial cancer. Recombination joined TRBV11-3 with TRBJ2-2; the D gene assignment is ambiguous. The CDR3 reads as follows: CASSLGVSGELFF. The base sequence is TGTGCCAGCAGCTTAGGAGTTTCCGGGGAGCTGTTTTTT.